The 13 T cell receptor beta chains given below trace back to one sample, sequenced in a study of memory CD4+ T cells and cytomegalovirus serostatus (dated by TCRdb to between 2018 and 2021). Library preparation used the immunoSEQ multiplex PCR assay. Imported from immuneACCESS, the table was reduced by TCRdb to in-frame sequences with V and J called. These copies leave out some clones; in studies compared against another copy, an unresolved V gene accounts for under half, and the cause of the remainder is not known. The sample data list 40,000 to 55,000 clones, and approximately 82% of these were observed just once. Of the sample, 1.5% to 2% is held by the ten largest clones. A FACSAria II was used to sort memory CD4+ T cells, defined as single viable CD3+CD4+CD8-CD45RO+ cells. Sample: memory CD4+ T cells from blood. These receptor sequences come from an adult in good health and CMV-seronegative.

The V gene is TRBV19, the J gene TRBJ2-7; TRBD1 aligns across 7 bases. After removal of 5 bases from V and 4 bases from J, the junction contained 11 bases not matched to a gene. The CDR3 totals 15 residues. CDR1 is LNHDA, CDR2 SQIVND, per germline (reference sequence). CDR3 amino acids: CASSANPTGHYEQYF. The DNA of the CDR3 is TGTGCCAGTAGTGCAAATCCGACAGGGCATTACGAGCAGTACTTC. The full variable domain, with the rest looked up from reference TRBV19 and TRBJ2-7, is DGGITQSPKYLFRKEGQNVTLSCEQNLNHDAMYWYRQDPGQGLRLIYYSQIVNDFQKGDIAEGYSVSREKKESFPLTVTSAQKNPTAFYLCASSANPTGHYEQYFGPGTRLTVT.

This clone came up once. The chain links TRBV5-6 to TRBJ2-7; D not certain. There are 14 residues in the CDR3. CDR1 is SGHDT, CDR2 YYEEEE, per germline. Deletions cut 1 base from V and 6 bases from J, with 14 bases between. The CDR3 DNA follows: TGTGCCAGCAGCTTGCATGGGGTCCCCGGCGAGCAGTACTTC. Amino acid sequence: CASSLHGVPGEQYF.

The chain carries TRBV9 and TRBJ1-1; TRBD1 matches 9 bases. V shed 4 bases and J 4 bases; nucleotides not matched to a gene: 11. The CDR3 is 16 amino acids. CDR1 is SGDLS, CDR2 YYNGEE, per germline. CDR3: CASSPRQGGVGTEAFF. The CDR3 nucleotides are TGTGCCAGCAGCCCTCGACAGGGGGGTGTGGGCACTGAAGCTTTCTTT.

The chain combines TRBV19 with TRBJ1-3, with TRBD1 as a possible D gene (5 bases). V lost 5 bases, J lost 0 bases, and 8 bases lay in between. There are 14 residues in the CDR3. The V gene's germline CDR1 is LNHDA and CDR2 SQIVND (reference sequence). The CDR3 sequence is CASSRGPSGNTIYF. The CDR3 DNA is TGTGCCAGTAGTCGGGGCCCCTCTGGAAACACCATATATTTT.

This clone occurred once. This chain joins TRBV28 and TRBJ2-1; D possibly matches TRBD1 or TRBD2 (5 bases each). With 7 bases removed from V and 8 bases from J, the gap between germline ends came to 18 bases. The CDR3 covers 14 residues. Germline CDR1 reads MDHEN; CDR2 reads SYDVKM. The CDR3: CASKGDGAWDEQFF. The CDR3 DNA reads TGTGCCAGCAAGGGAGACGGGGCCTGGGATGAGCAGTTCTTC.

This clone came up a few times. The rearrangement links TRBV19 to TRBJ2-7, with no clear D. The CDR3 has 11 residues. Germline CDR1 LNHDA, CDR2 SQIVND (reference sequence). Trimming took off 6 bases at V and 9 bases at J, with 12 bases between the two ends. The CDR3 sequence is CASSPPWRQYF. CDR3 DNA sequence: TGTGCCAGTAGCCCCCCATGGCGGCAGTACTTC.

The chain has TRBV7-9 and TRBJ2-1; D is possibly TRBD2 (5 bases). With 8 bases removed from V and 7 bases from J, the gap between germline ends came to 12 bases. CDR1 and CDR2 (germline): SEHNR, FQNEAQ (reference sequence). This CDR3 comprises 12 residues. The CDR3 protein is CASGLARNEQFF. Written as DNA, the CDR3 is TGTGCCAGCGGGTTAGCGAGGAATGAGCAGTTCTTC.

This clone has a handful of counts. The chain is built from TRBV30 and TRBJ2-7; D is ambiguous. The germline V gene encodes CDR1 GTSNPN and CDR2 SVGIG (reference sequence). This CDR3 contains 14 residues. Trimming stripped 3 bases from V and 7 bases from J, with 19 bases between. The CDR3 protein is CAWSQLIGSGEQYF. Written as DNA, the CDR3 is TGTGCCTGGAGCCAACTGATAGGGTCTGGGGAGCAGTACTTC.

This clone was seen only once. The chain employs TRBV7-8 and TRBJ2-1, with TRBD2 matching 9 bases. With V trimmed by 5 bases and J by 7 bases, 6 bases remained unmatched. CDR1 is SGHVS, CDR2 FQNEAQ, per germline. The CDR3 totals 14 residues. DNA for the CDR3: TGTGCCAGCAGCCCCCGGACTAGCGTGAATGAGCAGTTCTTC. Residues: CASSPRTSVNEQFF.

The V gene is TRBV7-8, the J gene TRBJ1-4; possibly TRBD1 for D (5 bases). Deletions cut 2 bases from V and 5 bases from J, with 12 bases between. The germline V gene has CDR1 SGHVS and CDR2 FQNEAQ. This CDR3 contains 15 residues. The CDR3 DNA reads TGTGCCAGCAGCTTACGCGCGAGACAGAATGAAAAACTGTTTTTT. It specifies CASSLRARQNEKLFF.

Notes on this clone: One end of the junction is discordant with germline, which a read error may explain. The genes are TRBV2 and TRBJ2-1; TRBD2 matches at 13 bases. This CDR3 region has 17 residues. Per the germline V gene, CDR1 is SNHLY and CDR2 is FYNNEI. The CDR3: CASSEGLAGVTYNEQFF. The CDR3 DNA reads TGTGCCAGCAGCGAAGGACTAGCGGGGGTTACCTACAATGAGCAGTTCTTC. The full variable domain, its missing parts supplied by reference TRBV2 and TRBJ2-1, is EPEVTQTPSHQVTQMGQEVILRCVPISNHLYFYWYRQILGQKVEFLVSFYNNEISEKSEIFDDQFSVERPDGSNFTLKIRSTKLEDSAMYFCASSEGLAGVTYNEQFFGPGTRLTVL.

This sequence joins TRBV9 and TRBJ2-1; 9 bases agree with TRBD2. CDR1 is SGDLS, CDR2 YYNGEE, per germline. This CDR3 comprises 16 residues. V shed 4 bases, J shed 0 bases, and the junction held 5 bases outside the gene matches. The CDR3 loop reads CASSLYSGSSYNEQFF. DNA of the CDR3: TGTGCCAGCAGCCTATATAGCGGGAGCTCCTACAATGAGCAGTTCTTC.

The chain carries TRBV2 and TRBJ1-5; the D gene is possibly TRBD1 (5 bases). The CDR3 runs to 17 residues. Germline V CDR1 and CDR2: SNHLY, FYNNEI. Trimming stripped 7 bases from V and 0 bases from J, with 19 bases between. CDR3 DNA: TGTGCCAGCACCCTTGCTGGGGCAGGGCATAGCAATCAGCCCCAGCATTTT. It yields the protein CASTLAGAGHSNQPQHF.